The 2 T cell receptor beta chains in this list originate from one sample, sequenced in a study of cytomegalovirus exposure and HLA in healthy donors. This PCR relied on a set of 60 Vbeta primers and 13 Jbeta primers. The protocol was immunoSEQ multiplex PCR, while the TCRdb copy is restricted to in-frame clones and leaves out a portion. Its listing shows 110,000 to 150,000 clones. Sequencing used PBMCs. The receptors come from a male donor in good health and CMV-seronegative.

The chain recombines TRBV11-3 with TRBJ2-7, with 7 bases matching TRBD1. Germline V gene sequence: CDR1 SGHNT, CDR2 YENEEA. The CDR3 spans 15 residues. With V trimmed by 5 bases and J by 0 bases, 7 bases remained unmatched. The DNA of the CDR3 is TGTGCCAGCAGCCCGGGACAGAAGGGCTCCTACGAGCAGTACTTC. The encoded protein is CASSPGQKGSYEQYF.

The V and J genes are TRBV6-4 and TRBJ2-3; 9 bases map to TRBD2. CDR1 and CDR2 (germline): MRHNA, SNTAGT. The CDR3 totals 15 residues. With V trimmed by 0 bases and J by 4 bases, 2 bases remained unmatched. The CDR3, as DNA: TGTGCCAGCAGTGACTCGGCGGGGGGGCCAGATACGCAGTATTTT. Its protein is CASSDSAGGPDTQYF.